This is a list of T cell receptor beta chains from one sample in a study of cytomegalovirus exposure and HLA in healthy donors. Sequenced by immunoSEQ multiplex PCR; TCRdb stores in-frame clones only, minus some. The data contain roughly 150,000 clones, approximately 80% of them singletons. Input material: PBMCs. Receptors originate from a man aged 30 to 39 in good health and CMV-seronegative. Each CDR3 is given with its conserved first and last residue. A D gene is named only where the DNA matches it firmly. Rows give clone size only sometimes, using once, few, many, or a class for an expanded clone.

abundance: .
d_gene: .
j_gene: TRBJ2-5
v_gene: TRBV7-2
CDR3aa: CASSPSGRGETQYF
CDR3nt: TGTGCCAGCAGCCCCAGTGGTAGAGGGGAGACCCAGTACTTC

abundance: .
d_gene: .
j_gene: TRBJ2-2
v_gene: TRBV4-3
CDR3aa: CASSLGRVAVTGELFF
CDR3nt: TGCGCCAGCAGCCTGGGCCGGGTAGCGGTGACCGGGGAGCTGTTTTTT

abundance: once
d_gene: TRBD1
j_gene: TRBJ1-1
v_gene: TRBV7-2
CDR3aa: CASSPLRGYNTEAFF
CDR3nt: TGTGCCAGCAGCCCCCTCAGGGGGTATAACACTGAAGCTTTCTTT

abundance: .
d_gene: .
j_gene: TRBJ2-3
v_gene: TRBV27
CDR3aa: CASSFNPGTDTQYF
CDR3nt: TGTGCCAGCAGTTTTAATCCAGGCACAGATACGCAGTATTTT

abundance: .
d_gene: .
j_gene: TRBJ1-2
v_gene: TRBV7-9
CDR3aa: CASSPGVEGLGYTF
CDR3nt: TGTGCCAGCAGCCCCGGGGTTGAGGGTTTGGGCTACACCTTC

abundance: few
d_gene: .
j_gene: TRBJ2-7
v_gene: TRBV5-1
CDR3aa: CASSLGGGGHEQYF
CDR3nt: TGCGCCAGCAGCTTGGGAGGGGGGGGCCACGAGCAGTACTTC

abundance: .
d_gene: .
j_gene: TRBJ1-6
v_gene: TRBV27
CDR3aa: CASSLSGEGYNSPLHF
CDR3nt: TGTGCCAGCAGTTTATCTGGGGAGGGTTATAATTCACCCCTCCACTTT

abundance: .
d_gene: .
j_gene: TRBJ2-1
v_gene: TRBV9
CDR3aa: CASSVAGDSYNEQFF
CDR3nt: TGTGCCAGCAGCGTAGCGGGAGACTCCTACAATGAGCAGTTCTTC

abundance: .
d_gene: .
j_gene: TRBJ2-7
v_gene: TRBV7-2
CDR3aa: CASSPGLTYEQYF
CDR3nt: TGTGCCAGCAGCCCCGGACTAACCTACGAGCAGTACTTC

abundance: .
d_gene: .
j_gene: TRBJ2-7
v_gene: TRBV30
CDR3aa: CAWSQGLSYEQYF
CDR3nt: TGTGCCTGGAGTCAGGGCCTCTCCTACGAGCAGTACTTC

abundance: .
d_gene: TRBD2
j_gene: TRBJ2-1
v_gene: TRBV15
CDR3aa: CATSREGLAGPQFF
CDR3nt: TGTGCCACCAGCAGAGAAGGACTAGCGGGTCCCCAGTTCTTC

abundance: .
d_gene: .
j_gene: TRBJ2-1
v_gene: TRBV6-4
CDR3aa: CASSENQLGLINEQFF
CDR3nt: TGTGCCAGCAGTGAAAATCAATTGGGGCTTATCAATGAGCAGTTCTTC

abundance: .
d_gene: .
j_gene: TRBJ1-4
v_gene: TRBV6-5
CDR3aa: CASSTGIATNEKLFF
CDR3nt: TGTGCCAGCAGTACAGGGATTGCAACTAATGAAAAACTGTTTTTT

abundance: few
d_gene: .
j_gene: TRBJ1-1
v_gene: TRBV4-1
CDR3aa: CASSWIDRGEVEAFF
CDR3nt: TGCGCCAGCAGCTGGATTGATCGGGGAGAAGTCGAAGCTTTCTTT

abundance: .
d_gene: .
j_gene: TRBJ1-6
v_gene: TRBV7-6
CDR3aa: CASSLAGGFRNSPLHF
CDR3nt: TGTGCCAGCAGCTTAGCAGGGGGATTCAGAAATTCACCCCTCCACTTT

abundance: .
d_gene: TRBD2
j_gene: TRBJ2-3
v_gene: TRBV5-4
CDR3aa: CASSLRLAGGADTQYF
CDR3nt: TGTGCCAGCAGCTTGCGGTTAGCGGGAGGGGCAGATACGCAGTATTTT

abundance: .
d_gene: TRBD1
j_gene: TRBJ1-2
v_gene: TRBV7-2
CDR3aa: CASSLETGGWGYTF
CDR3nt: TGTGCCAGCAGCTTAGAGACAGGGGGCTGGGGCTACACCTTC

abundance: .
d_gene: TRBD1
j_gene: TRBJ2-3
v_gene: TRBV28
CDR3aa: CASSGRQGALDTQYF
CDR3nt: TGTGCCAGCAGCGGCAGACAGGGGGCCCTCGATACGCAGTATTTT

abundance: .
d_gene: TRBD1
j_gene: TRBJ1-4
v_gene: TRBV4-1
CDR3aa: CASSEGQGAGNEKLFF
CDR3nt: TGCGCCAGCAGCGAGGGACAGGGGGCTGGTAATGAAAAACTGTTTTTT

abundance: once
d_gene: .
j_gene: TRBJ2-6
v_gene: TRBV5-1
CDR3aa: CASSLAVGVSGANVLTF
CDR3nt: TGCGCCAGCAGCTTGGCCGTCGGGGTTTCTGGGGCCAACGTCCTGACTTTC

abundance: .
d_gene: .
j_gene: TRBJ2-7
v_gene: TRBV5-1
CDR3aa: CASRLDGYEQYF
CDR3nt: TGCGCCAGCAGATTGGACGGGTACGAGCAGTACTTC

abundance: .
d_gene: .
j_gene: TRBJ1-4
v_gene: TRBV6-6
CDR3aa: CASSLSGRGEKLFF
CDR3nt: TGTGCCAGCAGTCTATCGGGACGGGGGGAAAAACTGTTTTTT

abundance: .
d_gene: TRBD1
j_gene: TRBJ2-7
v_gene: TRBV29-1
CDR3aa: CSVEDLPPRDRYEQYF
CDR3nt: TGCAGCGTTGAAGATCTCCCCCCCCGGGACAGGTACGAGCAGTACTTC

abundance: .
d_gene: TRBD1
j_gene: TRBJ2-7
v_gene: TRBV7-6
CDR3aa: CASSSTGWAEQYF
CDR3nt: TGTGCCAGCAGCTCGACAGGGTGGGCCGAGCAGTACTTC

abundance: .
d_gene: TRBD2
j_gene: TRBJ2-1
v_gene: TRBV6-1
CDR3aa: CASFPGGVNEQFF
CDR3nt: TGTGCCAGCTTCCCCGGGGGGGTCAATGAGCAGTTCTTC

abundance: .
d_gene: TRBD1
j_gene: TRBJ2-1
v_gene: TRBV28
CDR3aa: CASSPTGVTYNEQFF
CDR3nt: TGTGCCAGCAGCCCGACAGGGGTAACATACAATGAGCAGTTCTTC

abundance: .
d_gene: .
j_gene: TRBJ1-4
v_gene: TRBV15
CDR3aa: CATSREGRGGDEKLFF
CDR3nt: TGTGCCACCAGCCGGGAGGGAAGGGGTGGAGATGAAAAACTGTTTTTT

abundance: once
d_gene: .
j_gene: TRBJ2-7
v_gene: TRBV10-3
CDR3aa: CAISPTQGAYEQYF
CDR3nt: TGTGCCATCAGTCCGACGCAGGGTGCCTACGAGCAGTACTTC

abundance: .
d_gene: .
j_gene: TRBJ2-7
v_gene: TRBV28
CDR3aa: CASSYGTELSYEQYF
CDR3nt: TGTGCCAGCAGCTACGGTACAGAACTTTCCTACGAGCAGTACTTC

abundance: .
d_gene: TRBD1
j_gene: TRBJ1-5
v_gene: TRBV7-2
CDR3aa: CASSFWTGGIQPQHF
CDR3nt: TGTGCCAGCAGCTTTTGGACAGGGGGAATTCAGCCCCAGCATTTT

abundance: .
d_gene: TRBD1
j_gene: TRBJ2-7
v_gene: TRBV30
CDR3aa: CAWAGTGSGEQYF
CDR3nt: TGTGCCTGGGCCGGGACAGGGAGTGGCGAGCAGTACTTC

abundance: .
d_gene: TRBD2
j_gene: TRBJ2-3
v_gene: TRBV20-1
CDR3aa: CSGGGGDTQYF
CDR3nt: TGCAGTGGCGGGGGAGGGGATACGCAGTATTTT

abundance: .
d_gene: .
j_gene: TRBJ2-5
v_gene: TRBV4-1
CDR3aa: CASSQVESGGGETQYF
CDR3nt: TGCGCCAGCAGCCAAGTCGAGAGTGGGGGCGGGGAGACCCAGTACTTC

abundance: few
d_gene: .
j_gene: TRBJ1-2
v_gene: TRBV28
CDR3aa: CASSLNRYGYTF
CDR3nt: TGTGCCAGCAGTTTAAATCGCTATGGCTACACCTTC

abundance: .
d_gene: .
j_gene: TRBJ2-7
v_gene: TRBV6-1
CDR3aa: CASSESSYTYEQYF
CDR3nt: TGTGCCAGCAGTGAATCAAGCTATACCTACGAGCAGTACTTC

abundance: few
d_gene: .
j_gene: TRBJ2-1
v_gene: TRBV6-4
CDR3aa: CASSDSASSYNEQFF
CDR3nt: TGTGCCAGCAGTGACTCAGCTAGCTCCTACAATGAGCAGTTCTTC

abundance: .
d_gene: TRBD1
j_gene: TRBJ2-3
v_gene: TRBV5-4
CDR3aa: CASSPGQGVTDTQYF
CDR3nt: TGTGCCAGCAGCCCCGGACAGGGGGTGACAGATACGCAGTATTTT

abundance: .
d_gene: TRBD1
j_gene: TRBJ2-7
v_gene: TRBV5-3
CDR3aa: CAGAGTGCYEQYF
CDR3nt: TGTGCCGGAGCCGGGACAGGGTGCTACGAGCAGTACTTC

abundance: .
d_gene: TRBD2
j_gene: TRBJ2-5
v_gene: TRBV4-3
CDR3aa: CASSQDFASGRRETQYF
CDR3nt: TGCGCCAGCAGCCAAGATTTTGCTAGCGGGAGGCGAGAGACCCAGTACTTC

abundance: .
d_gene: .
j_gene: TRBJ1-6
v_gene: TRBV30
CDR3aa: CAWSPREGDPPLHF
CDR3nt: TGTGCCTGGAGTCCCAGGGAGGGAGATCCACCCCTCCACTTT